What follows are 11 T cell receptor beta chains derived from one specimen sequenced in a study of T cell repertoires and HLA-DP antigens. Their target antigens are unknown. Sequencing used immunoSEQ multiplex PCR; TCRdb keeps in-frame clones, though not all of them. This sample carries some 89,000 clones, 86% of them seen once, and the ten largest clones take 1.5% to 2%. The sequencing sample was made of CD4+ T cells from PBMCs. These receptors were obtained from a man aged 50 or older in good health and CMV-seronegative.

The rearrangement joins TRBV5-4 to TRBJ2-7, with a weak D call TRBD1 (5 bases). The V gene lost 0 bases and the J gene lost 3 bases, with 7 bases spanning the gap. CDR3 length equals 13 residues. CDR1 is SGHNT, CDR2 YYREEE, per germline (reference sequence). CDR3 bases: TGTGCCAGCAGCTTGGCCCAGGGCTACGAGCAGTACTTC. This codes for CASSLAQGYEQYF.

The V call is TRBV2, the J call TRBJ2-5; D might be TRBD1 (5 bases). Germline-derived CDR1 and CDR2 are SNHLY and FYNNEI. V shed 6 bases and J shed 4 bases, with 9 bases lying between them. The CDR3 runs 12 residues. The CDR3 here is CASRGDTETQYF. The CDR3 DNA is TGTGCCAGCAGAGGGGATACAGAGACCCAGTACTTC.

The chain recombines TRBV9 with TRBJ2-7; a possible D gene is TRBD2 (7 bases). The CDR3 covers 14 residues. Trimming took 0 bases from V and 6 from J, leaving 13 bases between them. The germline V gene encodes CDR1 SGDLS and CDR2 YYNGEE. In nucleotides, the CDR3 is TGTGCCAGCAGCGTAGTGCCAGGGGAGGGCGAGCAGTACTTC. This translates into CASSVVPGEGEQYF.

Only a few counts were recorded for this clone. V gene TRBV14 combines with J gene TRBJ2-3; D not resolved. CDR3 length: 13 residues. CDR1 SGHDN and CDR2 FVKESK come from the germline V gene. V lost 2 bases and J 6 bases, leaving 9 bases between the germline ends. CDR3 protein: CASSQIVGDTQYF. The CDR3, as DNA: TGTGCCAGCAGCCAAATTGTTGGGGATACGCAGTATTTT.

The rearrangement uses TRBV29-1 and TRBJ1-1; D perhaps matches TRBD1 (6 bases). Germline V gene lookup returns CDR1 SQVTM and CDR2 ANQGSEA. The CDR3 totals 15 residues. V was clipped by 2 bases and J by 1 base, with 14 bases between them. This CDR3 reads CSVERVGRGNTEAFF. The DNA for the CDR3 is TGCAGCGTTGAAAGGGTTGGCAGGGGGAACACTGAAGCTTTCTTT. The whole variable domain, remainder taken from reference TRBV29-1 and TRBJ1-1, is SAVISQKPSRDICQRGTSLTIQCQVDSQVTMMFWYRQQPGQSLTLIATANQGSEATYESGFVIDKFPISRPNLTFSTLTVSNMSPEDSSIYLCSVERVGRGNTEAFFGQGTRLTVV.

This clone was detected a few times. The chain is built from TRBV2 and TRBJ2-5; 13 nucleotides match TRBD2. V shed 7 bases, J shed 4 bases, and the junction held 6 bases outside the gene matches. Per germline, CDR1 SNHLY and CDR2 FYNNEI. This CDR3 is built from 15 residues. The CDR3: CASTVTSGRGETQYF. CDR3 DNA sequence: TGTGCCAGCACGGTCACTAGCGGGAGGGGAGAGACCCAGTACTTC.

The J gene is TRBJ2-7, the V gene TRBV7-2, with TRBD1 matching over 10 bases. Germline assignment: CDR1 SGHTA and CDR2 FQGNSA. V lost 4 bases and J lost 5; bases outside the gene matches: 14. This CDR3 is 17 amino acids long. The CDR3 spells CASSSTTGGVNGNEQYF. The CDR3 DNA follows: TGTGCCAGCAGCTCAACGACAGGGGGCGTTAATGGGAACGAGCAGTACTTC.

The chain carries TRBV2 and TRBJ1-5, with D tentatively TRBD1 (5 bases). V shed 3 bases and J shed 6 bases, with 6 bases lying between them. CDR3 size: 12 residues. CDR1 is SNHLY and CDR2 is FYNNEI in the germline V gene. The CDR3, as DNA: TGTGCCAGCAGTGACGGGGGTCAGCCCCAGCATTTT. Its protein is CASSDGGQPQHF.

V is TRBV2 and J is TRBJ1-2, with TRBD1 as a possible D gene (6 bases). This CDR3 is 13 amino acids long. V shed 7 bases and J shed 6 bases, with 15 bases lying between them. Germline values: CDR1 SNHLY, CDR2 FYNNEI. The CDR3 here is CASTVGRGDGYTF. The CDR3 DNA reads as TGTGCCAGCACTGTTGGCAGGGGTGATGGCTACACCTTC.

V gene TRBV27 combines with J gene TRBJ2-7; TRBD1 might be the D (6 bases). Germline V gene lookup returns CDR1 MNHEY and CDR2 SMNVEV (reference sequence). V lost 3 bases, J lost 0 bases, and 9 bases lay in between. This CDR3 spans 14 amino acids. This CDR3 is CASSFQGNSYEQYF. The CDR3 bases are TGTGCCAGCAGTTTCCAGGGGAACTCCTACGAGCAGTACTTC.

The chain carries TRBV2 and TRBJ2-5; 9 positions match TRBD1. Looked up from germline, CDR1 is SNHLY and CDR2 is FYNNEI. J gave up 4 bases and V 7 bases, and 10 bases lay outside the gene matches. This CDR3 comprises 15 residues. The CDR3 loop reads CASKGRDRVGETQYF. The DNA of the CDR3 is TGTGCCAGCAAGGGTCGGGACAGGGTGGGAGAGACCCAGTACTTC. Together with reference TRBV2 and TRBJ2-5, the CDR3 gives the full variable domain: EPEVTQTPSHQVTQMGQEVILRCVPISNHLYFYWYRQILGQKVEFLVSFYNNEISEKSEIFDDQFSVERPDGSNFTLKIRSTKLEDSAMYFCASKGRDRVGETQYFGPGTRLLVL.